This T cell receptor beta chain comes out of a study of cytomegalovirus exposure and HLA in healthy donors (dated by TCRdb to about 2017). The study in broad terms: A later analysis indicated that the roughly 120 validation repertoires were generated on the platform also employed for the roughly 650 repertoires of the first cohort. Besides the first cohort of 666 subjects, a separate validation cohort made up of roughly 120 different subjects was used. High-throughput TCR immunosequencing, statistical association of individual TCRs with disease status, and machine learning were combined to predict cytomegalovirus infection status. The aim of the study was to test whether cataloging public T cell receptors could identify signatures of past pathogen exposure. Here is what the overall study found, with its caveats: In vitro tests confirmed that a few of the cytomegalovirus-associated TCR beta chains recognize cytomegalovirus antigens. Across donors, most TCR sequences were observed very rarely, whereas some public TCRs were present in many individuals. In both the original and validation cohorts, the classifier was reported to diagnose cytomegalovirus status with high specificity and sensitivity. The authors suggested that the approach could potentially be generalized to other disease states and immunological phenotypes. In the study, 150 to 200 TCR beta chains were listed as associated with cytomegalovirus. All 120 or so repertoires were used to score co-occurrence in the validation cohort in a later analysis, because that analysis had no HLA typing for the cohort. A later analysis found that TCRs clustered in the first cohort also tended to co-occur in the roughly 120 validation repertoires, with more than 90% of cluster scores above 0.

Reading from cysteine to phenylalanine, the CDR3 counts 13 amino acids. CDR3 DNA only is kept here, 39 bases in frame from base 1. For CDR1 and CDR2, the germline V gene (reference sequence) lists LNHDA and SQIVND. The junction shows trimming of 9 bases on V and 8 bases on J, and the gene matches do not reach 7 bases of it. The donors were included in the validation cohort of around 120 subjects, a group kept apart from the roughly 670-subject first cohort. The library was prepared using the immunoSEQ multiplex PCR assay. The study's own analysis went as follows. To diagnose cytomegalovirus status from the catalog of TCR beta chain sequences, a statistical classification framework was built. Entries here come from immuneACCESS through TCRdb and include only in-frame sequences with V and J called. Some clones fail to appear in such tables; in the studies checked, an unresolved V gene covers under half of the shortfall, and the cause of the remainder is unknown. V, J and clone size are those of that table, while D and trimming were read from the DNA. In all, the sample holds 100,000 to 150,000 clones, and 88% of those were seen once. 1.4% to 1.5% of the sample is held by the ten biggest clonotypes.

To note about this clone: Its antigen is unknown. Base qualities are not at hand, and no much larger clone is one base apart.

The clonotype originates from a man aged 30 to 45 in good health and CMV-seronegative. The chain joins TRBV19 to TRBJ1-4; 9 of the junction bases match TRBD1. Sequencing input: PBMCs. The CDR3 amino acid sequence is: CASVDRGVEKLFF. The DNA is as follows: TGTGCCAGCGTGGACAGGGGTGTCGAAAAACTGTTTTTT.